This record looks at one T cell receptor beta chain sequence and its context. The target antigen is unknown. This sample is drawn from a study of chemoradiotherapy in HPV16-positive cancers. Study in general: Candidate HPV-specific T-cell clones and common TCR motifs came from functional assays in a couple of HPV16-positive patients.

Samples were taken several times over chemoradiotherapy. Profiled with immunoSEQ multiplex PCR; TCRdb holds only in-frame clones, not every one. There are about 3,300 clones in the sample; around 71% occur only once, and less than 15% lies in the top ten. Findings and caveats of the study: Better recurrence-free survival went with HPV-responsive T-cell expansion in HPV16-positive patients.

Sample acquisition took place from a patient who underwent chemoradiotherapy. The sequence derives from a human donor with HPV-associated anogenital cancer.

DNA of the CDR3: TGTGCCAGCAGCCCTATTCGGGACAGGGGGCCGGGAGACATTCAGTACTTC. Encoded protein: CASSPIRDRGPGDIQYF. The J gene is TRBJ2-4, the V gene TRBV13, with 12 bases aligning to TRBD1. Unmatched junction bases numbered 13, after V lost 5 bases and J lost 8 bases. Germline CDR1 and CDR2: PRHDT and FYEKMQ (reference sequence). This CDR3 region has 17 residues.